The sequence of this T cell receptor (beta chain) was determined in a study of spatial heterogeneity in lung cancer. Germline CDR1 MNHNY, CDR2 SVGAGI (reference sequence). This CDR3 is built from 18 residues. The J segment lost 1 base and the V segment lost 0 bases, leaving 7 bases of the junction unmatched. Study-wide points: Ubiquitous expanded tumor TCRs surfaced in blood more at resection than they did at follow-up.

Regarding time point: sample taken at primary tumor resection. Unsorted tumor, nontumor lung tissue or cryopreserved PBMC supplied the whole RNA. Patients with untreated early-stage non-small cell lung cancer, numbering some 72, were the donors. Every TCR cDNA molecule bore a unique molecular identifier. TCRdb reprocessed the 5' RACE reads with MiXCR, giving one entry per CDR3 protein. This table holds some 15,000 distinct CDR3 sequences, 10% found once. This clonotype has ten or more counts. What it binds is not known. This receptor was identified in a male donor with early-stage non-small cell lung cancer. J is TRBJ2-5 and V is TRBV6-6; 11 bases match TRBD2. Specimen: PBMCs, collected at surgery. The CDR3 region has the DNA TGTGCCAGCAGTTACTCGACTCTAGCGGGAGGTGGCCAAGAGACCCAGTACTTC. Amino acids: CASSYSTLAGGGQETQYF.